This T cell receptor beta chain was retrieved from a study of cytomegalovirus exposure and HLA in healthy donors. The PCR ran on 60 Vbeta and 13 Jbeta primers. Authors' processing steps: In a later analysis, some 11 million of some 80 million unique beta chains occurred in at least two donors. Measured with immunoSEQ multiplex PCR; TCRdb has only the in-frame clones, and not every one. Clonal size and the V and J genes are those of that table, whereas D and trimming came from the DNA. Among 190,000 or so clones, around 83% were seen once, and the ten largest hold 6.5%. CDR1 SGHRS and CDR2 YFSETQ come from the germline V gene. The CDR3 is 14 residues long. V lost 4 bases, J lost 3 bases, and 5 bases stayed unmatched. Findings and caveats of the study: Prior analysis indicated that the majority of TCR beta V segments exhibited productivity approximately 87% or approximately 30% of the time. Presence/absence analysis assumed near-uniform sequencing depth across donors. Most likely, a cluster of highly shared sequence variants arose as a sequencing artifact.

Concerning this clone itself: Its cognate antigen is unknown.

The TCR sequence derives from a woman between 50 and 59 years old in good health and CMV-seropositive. The specimen sequenced was PBMCs. The rearrangement uses TRBV5-1 and TRBJ1-2, with 8 bases fitting TRBD1. CDR3 in amino acids: CASSRLQGDYGYTF. For the CDR3, the DNA is TGCGCCAGCAGCCGGTTACAGGGGGACTATGGCTACACCTTC.